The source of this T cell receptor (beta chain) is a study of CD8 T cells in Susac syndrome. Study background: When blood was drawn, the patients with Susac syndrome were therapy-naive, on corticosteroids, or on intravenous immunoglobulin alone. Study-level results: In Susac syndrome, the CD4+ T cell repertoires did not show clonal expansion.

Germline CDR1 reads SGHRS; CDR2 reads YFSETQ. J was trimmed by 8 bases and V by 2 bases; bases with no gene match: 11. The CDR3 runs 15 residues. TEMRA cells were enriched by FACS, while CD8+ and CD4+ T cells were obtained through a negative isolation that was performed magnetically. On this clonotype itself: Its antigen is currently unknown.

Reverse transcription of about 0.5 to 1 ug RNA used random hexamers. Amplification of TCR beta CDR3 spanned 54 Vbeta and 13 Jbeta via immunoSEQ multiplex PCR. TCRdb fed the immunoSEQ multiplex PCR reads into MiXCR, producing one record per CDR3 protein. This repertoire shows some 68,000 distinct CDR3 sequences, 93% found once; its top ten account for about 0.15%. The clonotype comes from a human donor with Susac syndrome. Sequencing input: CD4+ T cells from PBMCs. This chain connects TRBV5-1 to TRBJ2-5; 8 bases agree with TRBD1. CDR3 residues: CASSFEGTGRSTQYF. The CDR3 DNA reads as TGCGCCAGCAGCTTCGAAGGGACAGGTCGTTCCACCCAGTACTTC.